Following are 11 T cell receptor beta chains from one sample sequenced in a study of beta chain features in type 1 diabetes (dated by TCRdb to about 2018). Findings and caveats that apply to the study as a whole: In all four CD4+ subsets, TCRB CDR3 length was moderately but significantly shorter in type 1 diabetes patients.

Library preparation was by the immunoSEQ multiplex PCR assay. All of the isolated RNA was reverse transcribed with the High Capacity cDNA Reverse Transcription Kit, so expressed TCRB transcripts were sequenced. TCRdb obtained this table from immuneACCESS and retained in-frame rearrangements with V and J assigned. These tables miss some clones; where compared with another copy, unresolved V genes account for less than half of the shortfall, and the remainder is unexplained. Within this sample are 350,000 to 400,000 clones, with around 12% of them counted one time only. The ten top clones hold 0.0085% to 0.012% of the sample. Antigens for these TCRs are unknown. The sample was naive CD4+ T cells from blood. Per the publication, the cell subset or site label means: true naive CD4+ T cells. These receptors were obtained from a woman between 18 and 29 years old with type 1 diabetes.

This clone has just a few counts. The gene calls are TRBV12-5 and TRBJ2-1, with TRBD2 matching 10 bases. J gave up 3 bases and V 4 bases, and 6 bases lay outside the gene matches. The CDR3 consists of 16 residues. Germline V gives CDR1 LGHNT, CDR2 FRNRAP. The CDR3 here is CASGSSGREYYNEQFF. The CDR3 coding sequence is TGTGCTAGTGGTTCTAGCGGGAGAGAGTACTACAATGAGCAGTTCTTC.

The sample holds a few counts of this clone. The chain couples TRBV19 to TRBJ2-1; tentative D call: TRBD1 (5 bases). The CDR3 consists of 17 residues. From germline, CDR1 is LNHDA and CDR2 SQIVND (reference sequence). Trimming took 2 bases from V and 10 from J, leaving 24 bases between them. As DNA, the CDR3 is TGTGCCAGTAGTATACCCCCAAGGGGCCAATTAATGAGGGAGCAGTTCTTC. Residues: CASSIPPRGQLMREQFF.

This clone was detected a few times. This chain links TRBV7-2 with TRBJ2-7, with D unresolved. CDR1 is SGHTA, CDR2 FQGNSA, per germline. V shed 1 base and J shed 2 bases, with 9 bases lying between them. This CDR3 is built from 14 residues. The CDR3 nucleotides read TGTGCCAGCAGCTTAGGCCCGCAGGCCTACGAGCAGTACTTC. The encoded protein is CASSLGPQAYEQYF.

This clone was observed a handful of times. The chain uses TRBV6-5 and TRBJ2-7; TRBD1 aligns across 9 bases. The junction had 7 bases not matched to a gene; V was cut back by 4 bases and J by 3 bases. The CDR3 is made up of 15 amino acids. The germline CDR1 and CDR2 sequences are MNHEY and SVGAGI. CDR3 DNA: TGTGCCAGCAGTTCCGCCGGGACAGGGTACTACGAGCAGTACTTC. It specifies CASSSAGTGYYEQYF.

V usage is TRBV4-3 and J usage is TRBJ2-1; D not resolved. The CDR3 runs to 18 residues. Trimming took 0 bases from V and 3 from J, leaving 18 bases between them. In germline, CDR1 is LGHNA, CDR2 YSLEER. Here the CDR3 DNA reads TGCGCCAGCAGCCAAGAACCCCCCGGGTTGACTTACTACAATGAGCAGTTCTTC. It encodes CASSQEPPGLTYYNEQFF.

This clone was seen more than once but under ten times. The chain uses TRBV6-5 and TRBJ2-5; 7 nucleotides line up with TRBD2. The CDR3 length is 13 residues. Per germline, CDR1 MNHEY and CDR2 SVGAGI. V lost 4 bases to trimming and J lost 5 bases; unmatched junction nucleotides: 4. The CDR3, as DNA: TGTGCCAGCAGTTCGCGGGGGAAGGAGACCCAGTACTTC. Amino acid sequence: CASSSRGKETQYF.

V gene TRBV6-1 combines with J gene TRBJ2-7; the match to TRBD2 covers 7 bases. Germline V lookup: CDR1 MNHNS, CDR2 SASEGT. The trim removed 7 bases at V and 3 bases at J, leaving 6 bases unmatched. The CDR3 loop spans 13 amino acids. CDR3 protein: CASKLADIYEQYF. CDR3 nucleotides: TGTGCCAGCAAGCTAGCGGACATCTACGAGCAGTACTTC.

The gene calls are TRBV18 and TRBJ2-6; weak D call: TRBD1 (5 bases). The germline V gene encodes CDR1 KGHSH and CDR2 LQKENI. CDR3 size: 15 residues. Trimming cost V 5 bases and J 3 bases, with 11 bases left between them. The CDR3 DNA follows: TGTGCCAGCTCATCCGCAGGGTTTGGGGCCAACGTCCTGACTTTC. It specifies CASSSAGFGANVLTF.

The J gene is TRBJ2-5, the V gene TRBV15; TRBD2 might be the D (6 bases). TRBJ2-7 matches the DNA end more closely, so the J call is doubtful. The CDR3 runs 13 residues. Germline CDR1 and CDR2: LNHNV and YYDKDF (reference sequence). CDR3 loop: CATSRGGELEQYF. DNA of the CDR3: TGTGCCACCAGCAGAGGGGGGGAGCTCGAGCAGTACTTC.

The chain combines TRBV6-8 with TRBJ2-1, with TRBD1 matching over 8 bases. CDR1 and CDR2 (germline): MNHGY, SAAAGT. The CDR3 runs to 14 residues. The J segment lost 8 bases and the V segment lost 2 bases, leaving 5 bases of the junction unmatched. CDR3 region: CASSYRDRIHEQFF. The CDR3 DNA follows: TGTGCCAGCAGTTACCGGGACAGGATCCATGAGCAGTTCTTC.

This clone appeared a few times. This chain links TRBV11-2 with TRBJ2-7; 12 nucleotides match TRBD2. V was clipped by 5 bases and J by 5 bases; unmatched bases: 7. This CDR3 comprises 15 residues. Germline CDR1 and CDR2: SGHAT and FQNNGV. The CDR3 region is CASSILAGGPDEQYF. In DNA form, the CDR3 reads TGTGCCAGCAGCATCCTAGCGGGAGGGCCCGACGAGCAGTACTTC.